This TCR beta chain was identified during a study of tumor-infiltrating lymphocytes in primary liver carcinoma. Co-extracting RNA and DNA was done with roughly 18-32 mg of unsorted bulk tissue as input. A remark on this clonotype: The antigen is unknown. Possible read error: a much larger clone is one base away.

A primer matching the constant region was used to make TCR beta cDNA from approximately 0.45 ug of total RNA. Researchers made the TCR beta libraries by running three nested multiplex PCR rounds with slightly modified ARM-PCR. TCRdb fed the multiplex PCR reads into MiXCR, producing one record per CDR3 protein. The sample has about 35,000 distinct CDR3 sequences, less than 85% seen once. Whole-study results and caveats: Blood's top-250-clone fraction was significantly lower than that of tumors (p = 0.039).

Material: liver tumor tissue from sampling region 4. Subset: tumor region T4, right-lateral pole. The clonotype was recovered from a man aged 35 to 55 with primary liver carcinoma and hepatitis B virus infection.

CDR3 region: CASSPTRDSLNTEASF. In DNA, the CDR3 is TGTGCCAGCTCACCAACCCGCGACAGTCTGAACACTGAAGCTTCCTTT. The chain carries TRBV18 and TRBJ1-1; perhaps TRBD1 as D (5 bases). Looked up from germline, CDR1 is KGHSH and CDR2 is LQKENI. CDR3 size: 16 residues.